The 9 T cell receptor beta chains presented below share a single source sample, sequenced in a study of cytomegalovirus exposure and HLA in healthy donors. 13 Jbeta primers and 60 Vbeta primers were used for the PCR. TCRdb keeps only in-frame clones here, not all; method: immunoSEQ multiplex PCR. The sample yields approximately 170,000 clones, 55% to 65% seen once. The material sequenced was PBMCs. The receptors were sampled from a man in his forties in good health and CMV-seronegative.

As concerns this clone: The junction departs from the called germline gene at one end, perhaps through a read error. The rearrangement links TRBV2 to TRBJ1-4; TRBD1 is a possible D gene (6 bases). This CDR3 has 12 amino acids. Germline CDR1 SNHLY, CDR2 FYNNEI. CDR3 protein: CASSVWGEWQGF. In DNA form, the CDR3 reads TGTGCCAGCAGTGTGTGGGGAGAGTGGCAGGGGTTT. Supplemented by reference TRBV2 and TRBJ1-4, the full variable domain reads EPEVTQTPSHQVTQMGQEVILRCVPISNHLYFYWYRQILGQKVEFLVSFYNNEISEKSEIFDDQFSVERPDGSNFTLKIRSTKLEDSAMYFCASSVWGEWQGFGSGTQLSVL.

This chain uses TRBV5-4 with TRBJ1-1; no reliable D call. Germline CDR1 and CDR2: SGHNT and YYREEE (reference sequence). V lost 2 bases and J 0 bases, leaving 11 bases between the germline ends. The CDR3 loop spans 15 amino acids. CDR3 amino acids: CASSFYGVMNTEAFF. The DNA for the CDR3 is TGTGCCAGCAGCTTTTATGGAGTTATGAACACTGAAGCTTTCTTT.

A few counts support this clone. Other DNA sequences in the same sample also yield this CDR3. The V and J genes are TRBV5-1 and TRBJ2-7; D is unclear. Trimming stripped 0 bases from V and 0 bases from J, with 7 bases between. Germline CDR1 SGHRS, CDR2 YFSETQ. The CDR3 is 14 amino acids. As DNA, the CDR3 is TGCGCCAGCAGCTTGGGCCTCAGCTCCTACGAGCAGTACTTC. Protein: CASSLGLSSYEQYF.

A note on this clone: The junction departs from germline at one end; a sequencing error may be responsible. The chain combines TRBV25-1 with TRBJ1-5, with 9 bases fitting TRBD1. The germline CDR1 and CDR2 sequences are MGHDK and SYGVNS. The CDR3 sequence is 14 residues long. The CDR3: CASSEDRGFQLQHF. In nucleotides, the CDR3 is TGTGCCAGCAGTGAGGACAGGGGCTTTCAGCTCCAGCATTTT.

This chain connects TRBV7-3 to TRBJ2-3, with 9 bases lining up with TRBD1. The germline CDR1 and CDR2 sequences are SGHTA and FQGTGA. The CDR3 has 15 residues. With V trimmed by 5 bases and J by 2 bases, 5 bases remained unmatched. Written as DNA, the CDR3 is TGTGCCAGCAGCCTTACAGGGGGCGACACAGATACGCAGTATTTT. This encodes CASSLTGGDTDTQYF.

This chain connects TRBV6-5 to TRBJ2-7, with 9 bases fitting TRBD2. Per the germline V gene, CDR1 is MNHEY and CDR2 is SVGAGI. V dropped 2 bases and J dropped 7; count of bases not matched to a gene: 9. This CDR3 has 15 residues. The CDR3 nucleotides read TGTGCCAGCAGTTACCTGGGCGGGGGGGCGGGGGAGCAGTACTTC. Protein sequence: CASSYLGGGAGEQYF.

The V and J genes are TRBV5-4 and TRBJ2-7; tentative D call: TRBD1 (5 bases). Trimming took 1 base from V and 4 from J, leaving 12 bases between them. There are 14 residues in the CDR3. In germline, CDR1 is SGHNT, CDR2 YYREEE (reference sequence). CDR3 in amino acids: CASSLYVQGYEQYF. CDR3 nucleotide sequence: TGTGCCAGCAGCTTGTACGTCCAGGGTTACGAGCAGTACTTC.

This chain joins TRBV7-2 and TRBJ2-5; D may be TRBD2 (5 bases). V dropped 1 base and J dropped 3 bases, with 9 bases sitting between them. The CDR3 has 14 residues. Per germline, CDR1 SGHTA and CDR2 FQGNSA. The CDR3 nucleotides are TGTGCCAGCAGCTTAGTAGGACTTAAAGAGACCCAGTACTTC. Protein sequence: CASSLVGLKETQYF.

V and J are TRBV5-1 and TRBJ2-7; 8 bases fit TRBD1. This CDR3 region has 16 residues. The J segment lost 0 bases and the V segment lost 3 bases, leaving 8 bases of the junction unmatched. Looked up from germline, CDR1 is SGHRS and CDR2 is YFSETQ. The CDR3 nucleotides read TGCGCCAGCAGCTCCACAGGGGGTGGGAGCTCCTACGAGCAGTACTTC. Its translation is CASSSTGGGSSYEQYF.